The 14 T cell receptor beta chains in this list originate from one sample, sequenced in a study of regulatory T cells in long-lasting Graves disease. Building of the TCR beta libraries involved iRepertoire HTBI primers and Arm-PCR of CDR3 regions. TCRdb passed the multiplex PCR reads through MiXCR, listing each CDR3 protein once. The data contain about 540,000 distinct CDR3 sequences, roughly 13% of them singletons. This sample's time point: newly diagnosed GD, antithyroid drugs for less than 3 months. After RNA was extracted from PBMCs, the TCR library was made from it. This sample was shared with a second study, whose subject was T cells in Graves' hyperthyroidism and ophthalmopathy.

The starting material was peripheral blood mononuclear cells (PBMCs), obtained at new diagnosis, from a patient treated with antithyroid drugs. The receptors come from a man younger than 45 with Graves disease.

This chain joins TRBV7-9 and TRBJ2-3; no clear D. Trimming took 5 bases from V and 3 from J, leaving 12 bases between them. Germline V gene data show CDR1 as SEHNR and CDR2 as FQNEAQ (reference sequence). The CDR3 has 14 residues. The CDR3 loop reads CASSPGPWTDTQYF. DNA of the CDR3: TGTGCCAGCAGCCCCGGGCCATGGACAGATACGCAGTATTTT.

This clonotype was recorded many times. One junction end disagrees with the germline gene, perhaps due to a read error. The chain has TRBV5-1 and TRBJ2-7; TRBD2 matches at 10 bases. The CDR3 totals 13 residues. Germline CDR1 SGHRS, CDR2 YFSETQ. The CDR3 nucleotides are TGTGCCAGCAGCTTACTAGCGGGATACGAGCAGTACTTC. Protein product: CASSLLAGYEQYF. The full variable domain, with the rest looked up from reference TRBV5-1 and TRBJ2-7, is KAGVTQTPRYLIKTRGQQVTLSCSPISGHRSVSWYQQTPGQGLQFLFEYFSETQRNKGNFPGRFSGRQFSNSRSEMNVSTLELGDSALYLCASSLLAGYEQYFGPGTRLTVT.

This clonotype was counted a few times. The chain employs TRBV19 and TRBJ2-2, with TRBD1 identical over 12 bases. V dropped 6 bases and J dropped 2; count of bases not matched to a gene: 7. Germline CDR1 is LNHDA and CDR2 is SQIVND (reference sequence). The length of the CDR3 is 17 residues. The CDR3 reads CASRPGQGALNTGELFF. The CDR3 DNA sequence: TGTGCCAGTAGACCGGGACAGGGGGCGCTTAACACCGGGGAGCTGTTTTTT.

This clonotype came up many times. The chain recombines TRBV20-1 with TRBJ2-3; 9 bases fit TRBD1. V trimming: 1 base; J trimming: 2 bases; junction bases outside the gene matches: 7. This CDR3 has 16 residues. Germline CDR1 reads DFQATT; CDR2 reads SNEGSKA (reference sequence). The CDR3 here is CSARAGDRENTDTQYF. CDR3 sequence (DNA): TGCAGTGCTAGAGCAGGGGACAGGGAGAACACAGATACGCAGTATTTT.

On this clonotype itself: This likely came from a read error, as a far larger clone is one base away. CDR3 nucleotide sequence: TGTGCCAGCAGCTTAGTAAGCGGGAGTTGGGCAGATACGCAGTATTTT. It specifies CASSLVSGSWADTQYF. The V and J genes are TRBV11-2 and TRBJ2-1, with 8 bases fitting TRBD2. The J call may be wrong; the DNA end is better matched by TRBJ2-3. Germline V gene lookup returns CDR1 SGHAT and CDR2 FQNNGV. The CDR3 length is 16 residues.

There are many counts of this clonotype. The V gene is TRBV7-9, the J gene TRBJ2-3, with TRBD2 matching over 8 bases. With V trimmed by 3 bases and J by 2 bases, 10 bases remained unmatched. Germline lookup yields CDR1 SEHNR and CDR2 FQNEAQ (reference sequence). There are 17 residues in the CDR3. CDR3 amino acids: CASSFPKRESSTDTQYF. The CDR3 region has the DNA TGTGCCAGCAGCTTCCCTAAGCGGGAGTCATCCACAGATACGCAGTATTTT.

This chain joins TRBV19 and TRBJ1-6, with D possibly TRBD1 on 6 matching bases. Between the trimmed V and J ends, which lost 7 bases and 6 bases, there was a span of 13 bases. The CDR3 extends over 14 amino acids. Germline-derived CDR1 and CDR2 are LNHDA and SQIVND (reference sequence). CDR3 residues: CASNRQATNSPLHF. CDR3 nucleotides: TGTGCCAGTAATCGACAGGCCACTAATTCACCCCTCCACTTT.

There are many counts of this clonotype. The V and J genes are TRBV7-9 and TRBJ2-7, with TRBD1 matching over 8 bases. Germline V gene lookup returns CDR1 SEHNR and CDR2 FQNEAQ (reference sequence). The CDR3 is 14 residues long. V lost 3 bases to trimming and J lost 1 base; unmatched junction nucleotides: 2. This chain's CDR3 is CASSLGQDSYEQYF. CDR3 nucleotides: TGTGCCAGCAGCTTGGGACAGGATTCCTACGAGCAGTACTTC.

V is TRBV7-9 and J is TRBJ1-5; 10 bases fit TRBD1. CDR1 SEHNR and CDR2 FQNEAQ come from the germline V gene (reference sequence). V shed 5 bases, J shed 6 bases, and the junction held 7 bases outside the gene matches. CDR3 length: 15 residues. CDR3 amino acids: CASSPGTGASQPQHF. The CDR3 DNA reads as TGTGCCAGCAGCCCCGGGACAGGGGCGAGTCAGCCCCAGCATTTT. Based on the CDR3 plus reference TRBV7-9 and TRBJ1-5, the full variable domain is DTGVSQNPRHKITKRGQNVTFRCDPISEHNRLYWYRQTLGQGPEFLTYFQNEAQLEKSRLLSDRFSAERPKGSFSTLEIQRTEQGDSAMYLCASSPGTGASQPQHFGDGTRLSIL.

This clonotype was found a few times. The rearrangement links TRBV20-1 to TRBJ1-5, with 8 positions matching TRBD1. Germline V lookup: CDR1 DFQATT, CDR2 SNEGSKA (reference sequence). V shed 3 bases and J 4 bases; nucleotides not matched to a gene: 14. There are 17 residues in the CDR3. The CDR3 is CSASRPGGPLGNQPQHF. DNA of the CDR3: TGCAGTGCTAGTCGGCCAGGGGGCCCTCTGGGGAATCAGCCCCAGCATTTT.

This clonotype turned up a few times. The J gene is TRBJ2-3, the V gene TRBV10-3; TRBD2 matches at 12 bases. The trim removed 5 bases at V and 4 bases at J, leaving 1 base unmatched. Germline V gene lookup returns CDR1 ENHRY and CDR2 SYGVKD. The CDR3 length is 14 residues. In DNA, the CDR3 is TGTGCCATCAGTCTAGCGGGAGGGCCAGATACGCAGTATTTT. It translates to CAISLAGGPDTQYF.

This clonotype was observed at least ten times. The genes are TRBV20-1 and TRBJ2-7, with 7 bases matching TRBD1. The length of the CDR3 is 12 residues. Germline V lookup: CDR1 DFQATT, CDR2 SNEGSKA (reference sequence). V was pared by 3 bases and J by 3 bases, with 2 bases of the junction left unmatched. The CDR3 nucleotides are TGCAGTGCTAGGGGGACAGACTACGAGCAGTACTTC. Translated, it gives CSARGTDYEQYF.

This clonotype was observed many times. The chain is built from TRBV29-1 and TRBJ1-2; tentatively, D is TRBD1 (5 bases). The V end was cut by 3 bases, the J end by 7 bases, with 9 bases between. The germline gives CDR1 SQVTM, CDR2 ANQGSEA. CDR3 length: 11 residues. The CDR3 DNA reads TGCAGCGTTGATAAGGGGTCTGGCTACACCTTC. Translating it yields CSVDKGSGYTF.

This clonotype was seen ten or more times. The V gene is TRBV27, the J gene TRBJ1-2; perhaps TRBD1 as D (6 bases). The CDR3 loop spans 14 amino acids. Germline V gene data show CDR1 as MNHEY and CDR2 as SMNVEV (reference sequence). V was cut by 5 bases and J by 4 bases, with 14 bases left in between. The CDR3 bases are TGTGCCAGCAGTCTTGACAGGCGCACCTATGGCTACACCTTC. Protein sequence: CASSLDRRTYGYTF.